This TCR beta chain was found in a study of CD8 T cells in seronegative destructive rheumatoid arthritis (dated by TCRdb to between 2020 and 2021). Broadly, across the study: Biological drugs were being received by seven of the eight CND-RA patients at the time of sampling. Rather than undergoing new sequencing, the seropositive RA, seronegative RA and healthy control comparison cohorts were drawn from an earlier published TCRbeta dataset. Peripheral CD8+ TCRbeta repertoires of CCP-negative destructive rheumatoid arthritis (CND-RA) patients were compared with newly diagnosed seropositive RA, seronegative RA and healthy controls. What the authors observed across the whole study: Without diagnostic samples, TCR repertoire differences may partly reflect poor disease control over the years rather than being present at onset. The authors read the apparently distinct set of enriched public clonotypes carried by CND-RA patients as support for a separate disease subset. Across the 117,399 clonotypes tested, no public clonotype enrichment was retained after Benjamini-Hochberg correction. The small size of the CND-RA cohort was acknowledged as a limitation of the study. After adjusting for age, CND-RA patients appeared to have less diverse, more clonal CD8+ TCRbeta repertoires than other RA subtypes. More CMV-reactive and fewer influenza A-reactive CD8+ TCRbeta sequences were observed in CND-RA repertoires than in controls and other RA subtypes.

Genomic DNA from CD8+ cells was used for TCRbeta sequencing according to the manufacturer's instructions. A genomics technology centre in Finland performed the TCRbeta sequencing with the immunoSEQ assay. The source study handled its data this way. Clonotype tables generated by the immunoSEQ preprocessing pipeline were converted into VDJtools format, and non-productive clonotypes were filtered out. Samples with fewer than 10,000 reads were excluded, the remaining samples were subsampled to 10,000 reads, and most of the eight CND-RA samples were retained. The VDJtools CalcDiversityStats function was applied to data subsampled to 10,000 reads to calculate Shannon-Wiener, Simpson and clonality indices. To infer antigen specificity, non-singleton TCRbeta clonotypes were hard-matched against VDJdb, with no mismatches permitted. Clusters with potentially shared antigen targets were formed by grouping CDR3 sequences that differed by one amino acid (Hamming distance 1). After groups were resampled to six samples, public clonotypes were tested for group enrichment with one-sided Fisher's exact tests, and this procedure was repeated ten times. As stored in TCRdb, this immuneACCESS dataset retains in-frame rearrangements with V and J assigned. A fraction of the clones does not appear; measured against another copy, unresolved V genes explain less than half of the discrepancy, and the remainder lacks a known reason. The V and J calls and clone size come from that table; D and trimming were worked out from the DNA. Across this sample there are about 13,000 clones, with less than 90% seen only once. About 30% of the sample belongs to the ten largest clones.

Regarding this clone: The specificity of this receptor is unknown. Per-base qualities were not stored, and no clone one base away is much larger.

A negative result on the clinical CCP2 antibody test was shown by CND-RA patients, and progression of joint destruction was observed despite active therapy. Every CND-RA patient had failed conventional anti-rheumatic therapy and showed typical joint destruction in the wrists and ankles. Sampling of CND-RA patients was performed not at diagnosis but after long disease histories, which spanned decades in several cases. Roughly 47 millilitres of EDTA-anticoagulated peripheral blood were collected from each patient. Peripheral blood mononuclear cells were isolated by Ficoll-Paque PLUS density gradient separation. Using AutoMACS magnetic bead positive selection, CD8+ cells were isolated from either fresh or cryopreserved PBMCs, and flow cytometry was used to check purity. Nucleospin Tissue or Tissue XS kits were used for genomic DNA extraction, and quantification was performed on a Qubit 2.0 fluorometer.

Sequencing used CD8+ T cells from blood. The source is a woman aged 30 to 49 with seronegative destructive rheumatoid arthritis.

The nucleotide sequence reads TGTGCCAGCAGTGAAAGATCTACAGTAAATTTCCCAGATACGCAGTATTTT. It codes for CASSERSTVNFPDTQYF. The sequence joins TRBV2 to TRBJ2-3; the D gene lacks a confident call. Measured from the cysteine to the phenylalanine, the CDR3 is 17 residues long. Only the CDR3 part of the read is kept: 51 bases, read in frame from the first base. The germline V gene provides CDR1 SNHLY and CDR2 FYNNEI. V and J lose 2 bases and 4 bases, and a span of 19 bases separates them. The CDR3 plus the reference TRBV2 and TRBJ2-3 genes for the other parts give the full variable domain: EPEVTQTPSHQVTQMGQEVILRCVPISNHLYFYWYRQILGQKVEFLVSFYNNEISEKSEIFDDQFSVERPDGSNFTLKIRSTKLEDSAMYFCASSERSTVNFPDTQYFGPGTRLTVL.